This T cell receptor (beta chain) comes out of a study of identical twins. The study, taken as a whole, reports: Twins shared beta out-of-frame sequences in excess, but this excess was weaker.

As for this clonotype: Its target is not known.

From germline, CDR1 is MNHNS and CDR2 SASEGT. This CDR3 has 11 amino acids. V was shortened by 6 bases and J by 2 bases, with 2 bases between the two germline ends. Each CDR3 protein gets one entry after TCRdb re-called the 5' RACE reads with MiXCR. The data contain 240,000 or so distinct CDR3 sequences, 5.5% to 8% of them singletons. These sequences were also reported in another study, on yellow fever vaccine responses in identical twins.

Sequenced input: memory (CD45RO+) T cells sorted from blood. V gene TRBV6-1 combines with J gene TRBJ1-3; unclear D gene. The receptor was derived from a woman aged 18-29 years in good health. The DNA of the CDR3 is TGTGCCAGCAGCACTGGAAACACCATATATTTT. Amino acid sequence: CASSTGNTIYF.